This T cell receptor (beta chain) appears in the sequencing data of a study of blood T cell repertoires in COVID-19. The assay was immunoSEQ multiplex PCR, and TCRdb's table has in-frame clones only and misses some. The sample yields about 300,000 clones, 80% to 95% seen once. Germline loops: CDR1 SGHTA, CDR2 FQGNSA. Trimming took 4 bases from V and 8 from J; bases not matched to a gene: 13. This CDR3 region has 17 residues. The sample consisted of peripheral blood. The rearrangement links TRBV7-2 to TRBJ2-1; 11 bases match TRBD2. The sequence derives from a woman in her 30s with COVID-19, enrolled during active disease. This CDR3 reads CASSSSLIAGGMHEQFF. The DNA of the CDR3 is TGTGCCAGCAGCTCTTCCCTCATAGCGGGAGGGATGCATGAGCAGTTCTTC.